The clone carrying this T cell receptor (beta chain) was observed at least ten times. The data belong to a study of T cells in Graves' hyperthyroidism and ophthalmopathy. V lost 1 base and J lost 2, with 6 bases in between. Germline V gene sequence: CDR1 MDHEN, CDR2 SYDVKM. The CDR3 length is 14 residues. From RNA transcripts, TCR beta CDR3 regions were amplified. A set of HTBI primers served as the primers for a first-round RT-PCR of the TCR CDR3. A single record per CDR3 protein comes from TCRdb applying MiXCR to the multiplex PCR reads. The sample shows under 350,000 distinct CDR3 sequences, around 15% of them seen only once.

The origin of this receptor is a woman aged 35 to 49 with Graves' ophthalmopathy. The chain has TRBV28 and TRBJ1-5; D gene unclear. The specimen was blood. This CDR3 is CASSLSVRNQPQHF. CDR3 nucleotide sequence: TGTGCCAGCAGTTTATCGGTCCGCAATCAGCCCCAGCATTTT.